A single sample gave rise to the 16 T cell receptor beta chains below, sequenced in a study of CD8 T cells in Susac syndrome (dated by TCRdb to about 2019). The library relied on the immunoSEQ multiplex PCR assay. RNA was extracted with the RNeasy kit and roughly 0.45 to 1 ug was reverse transcribed using random hexamers. The public reads were reanalyzed by TCRdb: fastp trimming at Q25, MiXCR alignment, in-frame beta chains only. Identical CDR3 proteins give one entry, which carries the most common genes and DNA. The sample table contains 150,000 or so distinct CDR3 sequences; only one count was recorded for around 94% of them. In total, the top ten clones hold 0.09% to 0.1% of the sample. Specimen: CD4+ T cells from PBMCs. These receptors all stem from a human donor with multiple sclerosis.

The chain carries TRBV29-1 and TRBJ2-3, with a weak D call TRBD2 (6 bases). The CDR3 consists of 15 residues. Germline V gene lookup returns CDR1 SQVTM and CDR2 ANQGSEA. Trimming took off 7 bases at V and 9 bases at J, with 26 bases between the two ends. CDR3 nucleotide sequence: TGCAGCGCCGGGGTGGGGGGTACGACCCGGGGGACGCAGTATTTT. Its translation: CSAGVGGTTRGTQYF.

The rearrangement uses TRBV4-2 and TRBJ1-5, with D possibly TRBD1 on 5 matching bases. The length of the CDR3 is 15 residues. The germline V gene encodes CDR1 LGHNA and CDR2 YNFKEQ. V dropped 0 bases and J dropped 4 bases, with 10 bases sitting between them. The CDR3 is CASSQDSGGNQPQHF. As DNA, the CDR3 is TGTGCCAGCAGCCAAGATTCCGGGGGTAATCAGCCCCAGCATTTT.

The rearrangement joins TRBV27 to TRBJ1-1, with D uncertain. The CDR3 is 13 residues long. Germline V gene data show CDR1 as MNHEY and CDR2 as SMNVEV (reference sequence). The V gene lost 5 bases and the J gene lost 10 bases, with 17 bases spanning the gap. In DNA form, the CDR3 reads TGTGCCAGCAGTCCCTCGACGGGCGGGATAGCTTTCTTT. The encoded protein is CASSPSTGGIAFF.

The V gene is TRBV5-1, the J gene TRBJ1-1; possible D gene TRBD1, 5 bases. Per the germline V gene, CDR1 is SGHRS and CDR2 is YFSETQ. V lost 1 base, J lost 3 bases, and 10 bases lay in between. The CDR3 extends over 14 amino acids. The CDR3 region is CASSLMGGDTEAFF. Written as DNA, the CDR3 is TGCGCCAGCAGCTTGATGGGGGGGGACACTGAAGCTTTCTTT.

The J gene is TRBJ2-7, the V gene TRBV18; D call uncertain. V lost 3 bases to trimming and J lost 3 bases, with 12 bases between them. This CDR3 region has 14 residues. CDR1 is KGHSH and CDR2 is LQKENI in the germline V gene. CDR3 amino acids: CASSPAESDYEQYF. CDR3 DNA: TGTGCCAGCTCACCCGCGGAGTCTGACTACGAGCAGTACTTC.

V gene TRBV4-3 combines with J gene TRBJ1-5; possible D gene TRBD1, 5 bases. CDR1 and CDR2 from the germline V gene are LGHNA and YSLEER. The CDR3 is 15 residues long. Trimming cost V 3 bases and J 4 bases, with 13 bases left between them. The CDR3 nucleotides read TGCGCCAGCAGCCAGGACCGGGACGGGAATCAGCCCCAGCATTTT. This codes for CASSQDRDGNQPQHF.

V usage is TRBV4-1 and J usage is TRBJ2-1, with 11 bases that match TRBD2. Germline CDR1 reads MGHRA; CDR2 reads YSYEKL. With V trimmed by 4 bases and J by 9 bases, 8 bases remained unmatched. The CDR3 is 15 residues long. The CDR3 DNA follows: TGCGCCAGCAGCCCCACCGGGACTAGCGGCGGTGAGCAGTTCTTC. This gives the protein CASSPTGTSGGEQFF.

The chain carries TRBV2 and TRBJ1-2; D not certain. CDR3 length: 12 amino acids. The ends were cut back, 8 bases at V and 4 bases at J, with 11 bases in the middle. Germline loops: CDR1 SNHLY, CDR2 FYNNEI. The CDR3 is CASRPGGYGYTF. The CDR3 DNA sequence: TGTGCCAGCCGCCCAGGAGGCTATGGCTACACCTTC.

The genes are TRBV7-9 and TRBJ1-1; D might be TRBD1 (5 bases). The V end lost 5 bases, the J end lost 4 bases, and 11 bases lay between the germline ends. This CDR3 is 13 amino acids long. Germline loops: CDR1 SEHNR, CDR2 FQNEAQ (reference sequence). CDR3 amino acids: CASSGVQGTEAFF. In DNA form, the CDR3 reads TGTGCCAGCAGCGGCGTCCAGGGCACTGAAGCTTTCTTT.

A single count supports this clonotype. V and J are TRBV24-1 and TRBJ2-2; a weak D match, TRBD1 (5 bases). Germline loops: CDR1 KGHDR, CDR2 SFDVKD. With 7 bases removed from V and 6 bases from J, the gap between germline ends came to 8 bases. The CDR3 is 12 residues long. This CDR3 is CATSRTSGELFF. As DNA, the CDR3 is TGTGCCACCAGCCGGACATCCGGGGAGCTGTTTTTT.

The genes are TRBV5-1 and TRBJ2-3; D tentatively fits TRBD1 or TRBD2 (5 bases each). The CDR3 length is 14 residues. Germline V gene lookup returns CDR1 SGHRS and CDR2 YFSETQ. Trimming left V 4 bases short and J 4 bases short, with 13 bases between. CDR3 DNA: TGCGCCAGCAGCCCCCTGGGGGAAGCAGATACGCAGTATTTT. It codes for CASSPLGEADTQYF.

This sequence joins TRBV12-3 or TRBV12-4 and TRBJ2-2; 7 bases are shared with TRBD1. The CDR3 is made up of 14 amino acids. V gave up 6 bases and J gave up 7 bases; unmatched junction bases: 8. As DNA, the CDR3 is TGTGCCAGCAGCTCGCAACAGGGGATCGGGGAGCTGTTTTTT. Encoded protein: CASSSQQGIGELFF.

The chain recombines TRBV28 with TRBJ1-2; 7 nucleotides match TRBD1. V dropped 2 bases and J dropped 2; count of bases not matched to a gene: 11. Per germline, CDR1 MDHEN and CDR2 SYDVKM. This CDR3 comprises 17 residues. The CDR3 loop is CASSLRIGEGANYGYTF. DNA for the CDR3: TGTGCCAGCAGTTTAAGGATCGGGGAGGGGGCCAACTATGGCTACACCTTC.

This chain links TRBV12-3 or TRBV12-4 with TRBJ2-2, with 9 bases identical to TRBD1. This CDR3 has 17 amino acids. The V and J ends lost 5 bases and 2 bases, in that order; junction bases with no gene match: 9. CDR3 DNA sequence: TGTGCCAGCAGTCCCATTCCGGGACAGGGAAACACCGGGGAGCTGTTTTTT. Translation: CASSPIPGQGNTGELFF.

V and J are TRBV20-1 and TRBJ1-1; a possible D gene is TRBD1 (5 bases). Germline lookup yields CDR1 DFQATT and CDR2 SNEGSKA (reference sequence). The CDR3 loop spans 15 amino acids. Trimming pared 1 base from V and 5 bases from J, leaving 17 bases between. CDR3 protein: CSARAPGARGTEAFF. In nucleotides, the CDR3 is TGCAGTGCTAGAGCCCCCGGGGCAAGGGGAACTGAAGCTTTCTTT.

The chain has TRBV20-1 and TRBJ1-2; 7 positions match TRBD1. With V trimmed by 3 bases and J by 3 bases, 13 bases remained unmatched. CDR1 is DFQATT, CDR2 SNEGSKA, per germline (reference sequence). This CDR3 contains 16 residues. DNA of the CDR3: TGCAGTGCTAGTATCACGCGGGGGACAGTCGACTATGGCTACACCTTC. Encoded protein: CSASITRGTVDYGYTF.